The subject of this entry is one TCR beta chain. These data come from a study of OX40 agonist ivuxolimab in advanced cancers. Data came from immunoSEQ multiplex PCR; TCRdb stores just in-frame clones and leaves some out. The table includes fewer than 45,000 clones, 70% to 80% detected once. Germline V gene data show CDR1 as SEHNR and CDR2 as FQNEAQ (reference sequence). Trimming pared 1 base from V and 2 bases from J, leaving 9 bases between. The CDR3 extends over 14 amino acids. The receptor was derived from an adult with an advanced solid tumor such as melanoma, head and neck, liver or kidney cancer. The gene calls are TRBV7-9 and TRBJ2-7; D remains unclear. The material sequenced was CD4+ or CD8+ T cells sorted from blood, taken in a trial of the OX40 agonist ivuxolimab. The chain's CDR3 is CASSLGGVPYEQYF. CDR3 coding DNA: TGTGCCAGCAGCTTAGGGGGTGTCCCCTACGAGCAGTACTTC.